Listed below are T cell receptor beta chains from one sample, sequenced in a study of T cell clones after liver transplantation. Using immunoSEQ multiplex PCR, the repertoire was profiled, and TCRdb retains in-frame clones only, with some absent. The sample consists of about 74,000 clones, about 80% of them appearing once. The sequencing here drew on CD4+ T cells from blood, taken before liver transplant. The origin of the receptors is a human donor who received a liver transplant. The CDR3 runs from the conserved cysteine through the conserved F or W. Each record gives: clone size, V gene, J gene, D gene, CDR3 protein, CDR3 DNA. A D gene is named only where the DNA matches it firmly. Clone size is shown for a subset of rows, as once, few, many or a class of expanded clone.

>-|TRBV9|TRBJ2-5|-
CASRDLSGSQYF
TGTGCCAGCCGGGACCTGAGCGGGTCCCAGTACTTC
>-|TRBV28|TRBJ2-1|TRBD1
CASTDGDRDEQFF
TGTGCCAGCACCGACGGGGACAGGGACGAGCAGTTCTTC
>-|TRBV15|TRBJ2-7|TRBD1
CATSRDRTGTYEQYF
TGTGCCACCAGCAGAGATCGGACAGGGACCTACGAGCAGTACTTC
>-|TRBV5-1|TRBJ2-1|-
CASSLDGSSYNEQFF
TGCGCCAGCAGCTTGGACGGGAGCTCCTACAATGAGCAGTTCTTC
>-|TRBV9|TRBJ2-1|TRBD2
CASSVAASGSSYNEQFF
TGTGCCAGCAGCGTAGCGGCTAGCGGGAGCTCCTACAATGAGCAGTTCTTC
>-|TRBV27|TRBJ1-1|TRBD1
CASKPSDRGRNTEAFF
TGTGCCAGCAAACCTTCGGACAGGGGGAGGAACACTGAAGCTTTCTTT
>-|TRBV10-2|TRBJ2-7|-
CASKGGPGTIYEQYF
TGCGCCAGCAAGGGGGGGCCTGGGACCATCTACGAGCAGTACTTC
>-|TRBV6-5|TRBJ1-1|TRBD1
CASRGTGGPTEAFF
TGTGCCAGCAGAGGGACAGGCGGGCCCACTGAAGCTTTCTTT
>-|TRBV5-1|TRBJ1-1|-
CASSWAVTGNTEAFF
TGCGCCAGCAGCTGGGCCGTTACGGGGAACACTGAAGCTTTCTTT
>-|TRBV7-6|TRBJ2-7|-
CASSSRDSSYEQYF
TGTGCCAGCAGCTCACGGGACTCGTCCTACGAGCAGTACTTC
>-|TRBV11-2|TRBJ1-1|-
CASSLGARNTEAFF
TGTGCCAGCAGCTTAGGAGCGAGAAACACTGAAGCTTTCTTT
>-|TRBV29-1|TRBJ1-1|TRBD1
CSVGGQNEAFF
TGCAGCGTTGGGGGACAGAATGAAGCTTTCTTT
>-|TRBV14|TRBJ1-1|-
CASSQAGMNTEAFF
TGTGCCAGCAGCCAAGCAGGGATGAACACTGAAGCTTTCTTT
>few|TRBV30|TRBJ1-2|-
CAWSVAQNHLYGYTF
TGTGCCTGGAGTGTGGCCCAAAATCATCTCTATGGCTACACCTTC
>-|TRBV23-1|TRBJ2-7|TRBD1
CASTFLTGGSSYEQYF
TGCGCCAGCACCTTCCTGACAGGGGGTAGTTCTTACGAGCAGTACTTC
>few|TRBV7-2|TRBJ1-1|-
CASSLGHNTEAFF
TGTGCCAGCAGCTTAGGTCACAACACTGAAGCTTTCTTT
>once|TRBV16|TRBJ2-3|TRBD2
CASSQRRGSGRAKVGDTQYF
TGTGCCAGCAGCCAAAGACGGGGCAGCGGGAGGGCCAAAGTCGGAGATACGCAGTATTTT
>once|TRBV11-2|TRBJ1-1|-
CASSIGTQNTEAFF
TGTGCCAGCAGCATAGGAACACAGAACACTGAAGCTTTCTTT
>-|TRBV28|TRBJ2-7|-
CASIMGGTVKTYEQYF
TGTGCCAGCATTATGGGTGGGACGGTAAAAACCTACGAGCAGTACTTC
>-|TRBV27|TRBJ2-5|TRBD2
CASSPRAGGIETQYF
TGTGCCAGCAGCCCCCGGGCGGGAGGGATAGAGACCCAGTACTTC
>-|TRBV19|TRBJ2-1|TRBD2
CASSAGTSGGSYNEQFF
TGTGCCAGTAGTGCCGGGACTAGCGGGGGCTCCTACAATGAGCAGTTCTTC
>-|TRBV7-9|TRBJ1-2|-
CASTTLGVNYGYTF
TGTGCCAGCACCACCCTGGGGGTTAACTATGGCTACACCTTC
>-|TRBV7-8|TRBJ2-3|TRBD2
CASTAGVRTDTQYF
TGTGCCAGCACCGCGGGAGTTCGGACAGATACGCAGTATTTT
>-|TRBV25-1|TRBJ2-4|-
CASSDRRAGNIQYF
TGTGCCAGCAGCGACAGGCGTGCAGGAAACATTCAGTACTTC
>-|TRBV11-2|TRBJ1-3|TRBD1
CASRGRQGAGNTIYF
TGTGCCAGCAGAGGTAGACAGGGGGCTGGAAACACCATATATTTT
>few|TRBV6-5|TRBJ2-7|TRBD1
CASTPKGQYEQYF
TGTGCCAGCACCCCGAAGGGACAGTACGAGCAGTACTTC
>-|TRBV18|TRBJ2-1|-
CASSVGGSYNEQFF
TGTGCCAGCTCAGTCGGGGGCTCCTACAATGAGCAGTTCTTC
>-|TRBV5-4|TRBJ2-2|-
CASSPGSGRANTGELFF
TGTGCCAGCAGCCCGGGCTCTGGCAGGGCCAACACCGGGGAGCTGTTTTTT
>-|TRBV5-4|TRBJ2-2|-
CASAVNPNTGELFF
TGTGCCAGCGCCGTTAACCCGAACACCGGGGAGCTGTTTTTT
>-|TRBV7-2|TRBJ1-5|-
CASSLMATNQPQHF
TGTGCCAGCAGCTTAATGGCAACCAATCAGCCCCAGCATTTT
>-|TRBV28|TRBJ2-7|TRBD1
CASYRGIGYEQYF
TGTGCCAGTTACAGGGGGATCGGGTACGAGCAGTACTTC
>few|TRBV20-1|TRBJ2-7|-
CSARGLNEQYF
TGCAGTGCTCGAGGACTGAACGAGCAGTACTTC
>many|TRBV5-1|TRBJ1-2|-
CASSLDQNYGYTF
TGCGCCAGCAGCTTGGATCAGAACTATGGCTACACCTTC
>-|TRBV9|TRBJ1-1|-
CASSPRLHTEAFF
TGTGCCAGCAGCCCTAGACTCCACACTGAAGCTTTCTTT
>-|TRBV2|TRBJ2-7|-
CASSEAQFSPYEQYF
TGTGCCAGCAGTGAAGCTCAGTTCAGTCCCTACGAGCAGTACTTC
>few|TRBV18|TRBJ1-1|TRBD1
CASSPSTGKRVTEAFF
TGTGCCAGCTCACCCTCGACAGGGAAGAGGGTCACTGAAGCTTTCTTT
>-|TRBV6-5|TRBJ1-2|-
CASSRGFDYGYTF
TGTGCCAGCAGCCGCGGGTTTGACTATGGCTACACCTTC
>-|TRBV2|TRBJ2-3|-
CASSGDSTDTQYF
TGTGCCAGCAGTGGCGATAGCACAGATACGCAGTATTTT
>once|TRBV7-9|TRBJ2-1|TRBD2
CASSLGLAGSYNEQFF
TGTGCCAGCAGCTTGGGTTTAGCGGGTTCCTACAATGAGCAGTTCTTC
>few|TRBV7-3|TRBJ2-1|TRBD2
CASSLALAPGGEQFF
TGTGCCAGCAGCTTAGCACTAGCGCCCGGGGGTGAGCAGTTCTTC
>few|TRBV13|TRBJ1-1|-
CASSFGLGSEAFF
TGTGCCAGCAGCTTCGGTTTGGGGTCTGAAGCTTTCTTT
>-|TRBV6-5|TRBJ1-2|-
CASSRRTLSQEGYTF
TGTGCCAGCAGTCGGCGGACCCTATCCCAGGAAGGCTACACCTTC